These 24 T cell receptor beta chains were all obtained from the same sample, sequenced in a study of cytotoxic CD8 clonotypes in ibrutinib-treated CLL. Clones were sequenced by immunoSEQ multiplex PCR, and TCRdb holds only the in-frame ones, with some missing. The table has some 200,000 clones, 72% seen once. Specimen: PBMCs, collected after 24 months of ibrutinib treatment. All receptors derive from a human donor with chronic lymphocytic leukemia.

The chain carries TRBV4-3 and TRBJ2-1; 7 nucleotides align to TRBD2. Looked up from germline, CDR1 is LGHNA and CDR2 is YSLEER. V lost 0 bases, J lost 7 bases, and 18 bases stayed unmatched. CDR3 length: 19 amino acids. Here the CDR3 reads CASSQDSGSNIGTINEQFF. CDR3 in DNA: TGCGCCAGCAGCCAAGATAGTGGGAGTAATATAGGGACTATTAATGAGCAGTTCTTC.

J is TRBJ2-2 and V is TRBV7-9; D remains ambiguous. CDR3 length equals 12 residues. V was clipped by 10 bases and J by 1 base, with 7 bases between them. From germline, CDR1 is SEHNR and CDR2 FQNEAQ (reference sequence). CDR3 sequence (DNA): TGTGCCACCACAATGAACACCGGGGAGCTGTTTTTT. Its translation: CATTMNTGELFF.

The genes are TRBV7-2 and TRBJ2-4; possibly TRBD1 for D (5 bases). The CDR3 runs 13 residues. Between the trimmed V and J ends, which lost 0 bases and 7 bases, there was a span of 7 bases. The germline V gene encodes CDR1 SGHTA and CDR2 FQGNSA. The CDR3 protein is CASSLAKGNIQYF. The CDR3 DNA sequence: TGTGCCAGCAGCTTAGCGAAGGGGAACATTCAGTACTTC.

The chain uses TRBV7-6 and TRBJ2-1; TRBD2 agrees at 8 bases. CDR1 SGHVS and CDR2 FNYEAQ come from the germline V gene. CDR3 length: 20 residues. V lost 3 bases and J lost 4; bases outside the gene matches: 20. CDR3 in DNA: TGTGCCAGCAGCTTTCTTCTCTCGGGAAAGAGAGCGGGAGCATACAATGAGCAGTTCTTC. This sequence encodes CASSFLLSGKRAGAYNEQFF.

The chain has TRBV27 and TRBJ2-6; TRBD2 might be the D (6 bases). Germline lookup yields CDR1 MNHEY and CDR2 SMNVEV (reference sequence). V was pared by 1 base and J by 2 bases, with 9 bases between. This CDR3 contains 16 residues. In DNA, the CDR3 is TGTGCCAGCAGTTTATGGGGGGTCGCTGGGGCCAACGTCCTGACTTTC. It encodes CASSLWGVAGANVLTF. Supplemented by reference TRBV27 and TRBJ2-6, the full variable domain reads EAQVTQNPRYLITVTGKKLTVTCSQNMNHEYMSWYRQDPGLGLRQIYYSMNVEVTDKGDVPEGYKVSRKEKRNFPLILESPSPNQTSLYFCASSLWGVAGANVLTFGAGSRLTVL.

The rearrangement links TRBV5-1 to TRBJ1-2, with D possibly TRBD1 on 6 matching bases. This CDR3 has 13 residues. The germline V and J ends were trimmed by 4 bases and 3 bases, with 10 bases remaining between them. Germline V lookup: CDR1 SGHRS, CDR2 YFSETQ. CDR3: CASSDGTHYGYTF. CDR3 in DNA: TGCGCCAGCAGCGACGGGACACACTATGGCTACACCTTC. Filled out from reference TRBV5-1 and TRBJ1-2, the complete variable domain reads KAGVTQTPRYLIKTRGQQVTLSCSPISGHRSVSWYQQTPGQGLQFLFEYFSETQRNKGNFPGRFSGRQFSNSRSEMNVSTLELGDSALYLCASSDGTHYGYTFGSGTRLTVV.

This clone was found a few times. The chain carries TRBV2 and TRBJ1-3, with D hard to call. Germline CDR1 and CDR2: SNHLY and FYNNEI. V was trimmed by 8 bases and J by 7 bases, leaving 9 bases between them. The CDR3 spans 11 residues. This chain's CDR3 is CASSQENTIYF. The CDR3 region has the DNA TGTGCCAGCTCTCAGGAGAACACCATATATTTT.

V usage is TRBV25-1 and J usage is TRBJ2-7, with D maybe TRBD2 (5 bases). The germline V gene encodes CDR1 MGHDK and CDR2 SYGVNS. The CDR3 has 15 residues. Trimming took off 2 bases at V and 3 bases at J, with 14 bases between the two ends. CDR3: CASSEAGLEDYEQYF. CDR3 coding DNA: TGTGCCAGCAGTGAAGCAGGCTTGGAGGACTACGAGCAGTACTTC.

This clone was counted only a few times. This chain uses TRBV5-1 with TRBJ2-3; D unresolved. This CDR3 spans 13 amino acids. Deletions cut 0 bases from V and 2 bases from J, with 4 bases between. The germline gives CDR1 SGHRS, CDR2 YFSETQ. The CDR3 DNA is TGCGCCAGCAGCTTGGACAACACAGATACGCAGTATTTT. Encoded protein: CASSLDNTDTQYF.

The V call is TRBV2, the J call TRBJ1-1; possibly TRBD1 for D (5 bases). V lost 3 bases and J lost 3, with 14 bases in between. The CDR3 totals 15 residues. Germline V gene lookup returns CDR1 SNHLY and CDR2 FYNNEI. CDR3: CASSEQGARYTEAFF. In nucleotides, the CDR3 is TGTGCCAGCAGTGAGCAGGGTGCTCGGTACACTGAAGCTTTCTTT.

The rearrangement uses TRBV18 and TRBJ2-7; TRBD1 agrees at 7 bases. The CDR3 runs 16 residues. Germline loops: CDR1 KGHSH, CDR2 LQKENI. V dropped 1 base and J dropped 1; count of bases not matched to a gene: 7. The CDR3 DNA is TGTGCCAGCTCACCACTAGGCGCAGGGGGATCCTACGAGCAGTACTTC. It codes for CASSPLGAGGSYEQYF.

The chain recombines TRBV5-1 with TRBJ1-5; D is unclear. The V end lost 0 bases, the J end lost 10 bases, and 17 bases lay between the germline ends. From germline, CDR1 is SGHRS and CDR2 YFSETQ. The CDR3 extends over 15 amino acids. As DNA, the CDR3 is TGCGCCAGCAGCTTGGGCCCCGACCGCGAGGAACCCCAGCATTTT. The encoded protein is CASSLGPDREEPQHF.

The chain joins TRBV6-5 to TRBJ1-4, with 7 bases matching TRBD1. CDR1 and CDR2 from the germline V gene are MNHEY and SVGAGI. This CDR3 region has 15 residues. The J segment lost 4 bases and the V segment lost 6 bases, leaving 8 bases of the junction unmatched. The CDR3 bases are TGTGCCAGCAGATTCCTCAGGGGGATTAATGAAAAACTGTTTTTT. It translates to CASRFLRGINEKLFF.

This chain joins TRBV29-1 and TRBJ2-6, with D possibly being TRBD1 (6 bases). Germline V CDR1 and CDR2: SQVTM, ANQGSEA. The CDR3 spans 14 residues. Trimming took off 7 bases at V and 1 base at J, with 11 bases between the two ends. The CDR3: CSALTGSGANVLTF. The CDR3 DNA reads as TGCAGCGCTCTGACAGGTTCTGGGGCCAACGTCCTGACTTTC.

The chain employs TRBV6-5 and TRBJ2-7, with TRBD2 matching over 11 bases. The CDR3 is 15 amino acids. The germline V gene encodes CDR1 MNHEY and CDR2 SVGAGI. V gave up 6 bases and J gave up 3 bases; unmatched junction bases: 7. CDR3 bases: TGTGCCAGCAGAAGACTAGCGGGACAAGACTACGAGCAGTACTTC. Its translation is CASRRLAGQDYEQYF.

The chain is built from TRBV7-2 and TRBJ2-5; no definite D call. The CDR3 contains 14 residues. V lost 4 bases, J lost 2 bases, and 11 bases lay in between. Per the germline V gene, CDR1 is SGHTA and CDR2 is FQGNSA. In DNA form, the CDR3 reads TGTGCCAGCAGCTCTTTTGGGCAGCAAGAGACCCAGTACTTC. This translates into CASSSFGQQETQYF. The full variable domain, its missing parts supplied by reference TRBV7-2 and TRBJ2-5, is GAGVSQSPSNKVTEKGKDVELRCDPISGHTALYWYRQSLGQGLEFLIYFQGNSAPDKSGLPSDRFSAERTGGSVSTLTIQRTQQEDSAVYLCASSSFGQQETQYFGPGTRLLVL.

This clone was seen once. The V gene is TRBV19, the J gene TRBJ2-7; possible D gene TRBD2, 5 bases. The germline gives CDR1 LNHDA, CDR2 SQIVND (reference sequence). The CDR3 is 15 residues long. V gave up 1 base and J gave up 2 bases, with 12 bases separating them. For the CDR3, the DNA is TGTGCCAGTAGTATAGCGGGAAAATCAACCTACGAGCAGTACTTC. As protein: CASSIAGKSTYEQYF.

This chain joins TRBV7-9 and TRBJ2-3; TRBD2 matches at 7 bases. J lost 6 bases, V lost 5 bases, and 8 bases had no gene match. This CDR3 region has 14 residues. Germline CDR1 is SEHNR and CDR2 is FQNEAQ (reference sequence). The CDR3 loop reads CASSLSGSKDTQYF. Written as DNA, the CDR3 is TGTGCCAGCAGCCTTAGCGGGTCAAAGGATACGCAGTATTTT.

This clone was observed a single time. This chain uses TRBV4-3 with TRBJ2-1; tentatively, D is TRBD2 (7 bases). The length of the CDR3 is 17 residues. Per germline, CDR1 LGHNA and CDR2 YSLEER. V was trimmed by 0 bases and J by 7 bases, leaving 19 bases between them. CDR3 sequence: CASSQDRGGGLWNEQFF. The CDR3 coding sequence is TGCGCCAGCAGCCAAGACCGGGGCGGGGGCCTCTGGAATGAGCAGTTCTTC.

The chain couples TRBV27 to TRBJ1-1; D unresolved. The CDR3 has 13 amino acids. Germline CDR1 is MNHEY and CDR2 is SMNVEV (reference sequence). Trimming took off 9 bases at V and 1 base at J, with 12 bases between the two ends. The CDR3 region is CARFWRANTEAFF. CDR3 coding DNA: TGTGCCAGGTTTTGGAGGGCGAACACTGAAGCTTTCTTT.

This chain joins TRBV29-1 and TRBJ2-5, with D possibly called TRBD1 or TRBD2 (6 bases each). This CDR3 comprises 15 residues. V was clipped by 4 bases and J by 4 bases, with 19 bases between them. Germline values: CDR1 SQVTM, CDR2 ANQGSEA. This CDR3 reads CSVVLAESRGETQYF. The CDR3 bases are TGCAGCGTTGTCTTAGCGGAGTCCAGGGGAGAGACCCAGTACTTC. Supplemented by reference TRBV29-1 and TRBJ2-5, the full variable domain reads SAVISQKPSRDICQRGTSLTIQCQVDSQVTMMFWYRQQPGQSLTLIATANQGSEATYESGFVIDKFPISRPNLTFSTLTVSNMSPEDSSIYLCSVVLAESRGETQYFGPGTRLLVL.

The gene calls are TRBV2 and TRBJ1-5; D perhaps matches TRBD1 (6 bases). This CDR3 spans 15 amino acids. Per the germline V gene, CDR1 is SNHLY and CDR2 is FYNNEI. V dropped 5 bases and J dropped 1 base, with 12 bases sitting between them. The DNA for the CDR3 is TGTGCCAGCAGTTGGGGGCAGGGCAGCAATCAGCCCCAGCATTTT. Amino acids: CASSWGQGSNQPQHF.

The chain is built from TRBV5-1 and TRBJ1-3, with D perhaps TRBD1 (5 bases). The CDR3 totals 13 residues. The ends were cut back, 4 bases at V and 3 bases at J, with 8 bases in the middle. The germline V gene encodes CDR1 SGHRS and CDR2 YFSETQ. Here the CDR3 reads CASSEGYGNTIYF. CDR3 sequence (DNA): TGCGCCAGCAGCGAGGGGTATGGAAACACCATATATTTT.

V usage is TRBV30 and J usage is TRBJ1-3; D is unclear. Deletions cut 1 base from V and 2 bases from J, with 12 bases between. The germline V gene has CDR1 GTSNPN and CDR2 SVGIG (reference sequence). This CDR3 comprises 15 residues. The CDR3 protein is CAWSGEGSTGNTIYF. CDR3 in DNA: TGTGCCTGGAGTGGTGAGGGTTCCACTGGAAACACCATATATTTT.